Listed here are 28 T cell receptor beta chains from one sample, sequenced in a study of T cell changes during pregnancy in multiple sclerosis. The method was immunoSEQ multiplex PCR; TCRdb's version includes in-frame clones alone and lacks a portion of them. The sample comprises tens of thousands of clones, around 90% of which are singletons, and approximately 0.44% rests with the top ten. Sample: CD4+ T cells from peripheral blood mononuclear cells, taken in the third trimester of pregnancy. These receptors were collected from a female donor with multiple sclerosis, enrolled in a pregnancy study.

V gene TRBV5-1 combines with J gene TRBJ1-2; TRBD1 matches 8 bases. This CDR3 is built from 13 residues. J was trimmed by 7 bases and V by 4 bases; bases with no gene match: 6. Germline CDR1 reads SGHRS; CDR2 reads YFSETQ. The CDR3: CASSSDRGSGYTF. CDR3 nucleotide sequence: TGCGCCAGCAGCAGTGACAGGGGAAGTGGCTACACCTTC.

The genes are TRBV2 and TRBJ2-1; no firm D call. Trimming took 2 bases from V and 12 from J, leaving 17 bases between them. Germline V gene sequence: CDR1 SNHLY, CDR2 FYNNEI. CDR3 size: 14 residues. The CDR3 is CASSELGARRGQFF. Written as DNA, the CDR3 is TGTGCCAGCAGTGAATTAGGTGCCCGGCGCGGGCAGTTCTTC.

This chain connects TRBV10-2 to TRBJ1-1; D perhaps matches TRBD1 (6 bases). V was cut by 2 bases and J by 5 bases, with 12 bases left in between. The CDR3 is 14 residues long. Per the germline V gene, CDR1 is WSHSY and CDR2 is SAAADI. This CDR3 is CASSEAGVGTEAFF. The CDR3 DNA reads TGCGCCAGCAGTGAGGCAGGGGTTGGAACTGAAGCTTTCTTT.

The genes are TRBV19 and TRBJ1-4; D is uncertain. Trimming took 3 bases from V and 8 from J, leaving 7 bases between them. This CDR3 has 12 amino acids. CDR1 LNHDA and CDR2 SQIVND come from the germline V gene (reference sequence). CDR3: CASSIPGEKLFF. The CDR3 DNA follows: TGTGCCAGTAGTATTCCCGGGGAAAAACTGTTTTTT.

This clone came up a few times. The gene calls are TRBV5-1 and TRBJ1-2; 7 nucleotides line up with TRBD1. This CDR3 spans 12 amino acids. Looked up from germline, CDR1 is SGHRS and CDR2 is YFSETQ. The V gene end was trimmed by 5 bases and the J gene end by 8 bases; junction bases not matched to a gene: 6. CDR3: CASSWDRGGYTF. In nucleotides, the CDR3 is TGCGCCAGCAGTTGGGACAGAGGCGGCTACACCTTC.

The chain employs TRBV5-8 and TRBJ1-5; 10 bases agree with TRBD1. After removal of 3 bases from V and 6 bases from J, the junction contained 6 bases not matched to a gene. The CDR3 spans 15 residues. Germline V lookup: CDR1 SGHTS, CDR2 YDEGEE. CDR3: CASSWEGQGFQPQHF. The DNA of the CDR3 is TGTGCCAGCAGCTGGGAGGGACAGGGGTTTCAGCCCCAGCATTTT. The full variable domain, in which reference TRBV5-8 and TRBJ1-5 provide the parts outside the CDR3, is EAGVTQSPTHLIKTRGQQATLRCSPISGHTSVYWYQQALGLGLQFLLWYDEGEERNRGNFPPRFSGRQFPNYSSELNVNALELEDSALYLCASSWEGQGFQPQHFGDGTRLSIL.

The rearrangement uses TRBV30 and TRBJ1-1, with 9 nucleotides matching TRBD1. The CDR3 has 14 residues. J gave up 8 bases and V 5 bases, and 12 bases lay outside the gene matches. CDR1 is GTSNPN and CDR2 is SVGIG in the germline V gene (reference sequence). The CDR3 nucleotides read TGTGCCTGGGGCGCCGGGACAGGGAAAGGCGAAGCTTTCTTT. Translated: CAWGAGTGKGEAFF.

This clone was observed a single time. This chain joins TRBV27 and TRBJ2-2; 7 positions agree with TRBD1. Losses at the gene ends were 4 bases for V and 6 bases for J; bases not matched to a gene: 5. The CDR3 contains 14 residues. CDR1 and CDR2 from the germline V gene are MNHEY and SMNVEV (reference sequence). The CDR3 loop reads CASSSITGAGELFF. The CDR3 DNA follows: TGTGCCAGCAGTTCCATCACAGGGGCCGGGGAGCTGTTTTTT.

CDR3 amino acids: CASSTGGYSNQPQHF. The CDR3 nucleotides read TGTGCCAGCAGCACAGGGGGCTATAGCAATCAGCCCCAGCATTTT. This chain links TRBV27 with TRBJ1-5; TRBD1 matches at 9 bases. The CDR3 is 15 amino acids. Unmatched junction bases numbered 3, after V lost 6 bases and J lost 0 bases. Germline CDR1 reads MNHEY; CDR2 reads SMNVEV (reference sequence).

The genes are TRBV4-1 and TRBJ2-7; 9 positions match TRBD2. The CDR3 contains 16 residues. The germline V gene encodes CDR1 MGHRA and CDR2 YSYEKL. With V trimmed by 1 base and J by 0 bases, 4 bases remained unmatched. In DNA form, the CDR3 reads TGCGCCAGCAGCCAAGGCCTAGCGGGACTCTCCTACGAGCAGTACTTC. It is translated as CASSQGLAGLSYEQYF.

This sequence joins TRBV14 and TRBJ2-7, with 7 nucleotides matching TRBD1. The V and J ends lost 6 bases and 7 bases, in that order; junction bases with no gene match: 9. The CDR3 contains 13 residues. CDR1 SGHDN and CDR2 FVKESK come from the germline V gene. The CDR3 protein is CASRKDREKEQYF. CDR3 nucleotides: TGTGCCAGCAGAAAAGACAGGGAGAAAGAGCAGTACTTC.

The gene calls are TRBV21-1 and TRBJ1-1; the table's D call, TRBD1, was not checked against the DNA. TRBV21-1 is shown as a pseudogene. The length of the CDR3 is 19 residues. The CDR3 nucleotides read TGTGCCAGCAGCCCAAACCAGGGGACACCGGTCGTGGTGAACACTGAAGCTTTCTTT. Translation gives CASSPNQGTPVVVNTEAFF.

The chain has TRBV27 and TRBJ2-1, with TRBD1 matching over 9 bases. CDR1 MNHEY and CDR2 SMNVEV come from the germline V gene (reference sequence). With V trimmed by 5 bases and J by 0 bases, 2 bases remained unmatched. The CDR3 length is 15 residues. CDR3 sequence: CASSLDRGSYNEQFF. CDR3 nucleotide sequence: TGTGCCAGCAGTCTGGACAGGGGCTCCTACAATGAGCAGTTCTTC.

The chain links TRBV27 to TRBJ1-4; a weak D match, TRBD1 (6 bases). The ends were cut back, 10 bases at V and 7 bases at J, with 16 bases in the middle. This CDR3 contains 13 residues. Germline V gene lookup returns CDR1 MNHEY and CDR2 SMNVEV (reference sequence). CDR3 sequence: CAIGTPGSEKLFF. The CDR3 nucleotides read TGTGCCATCGGGACACCCGGTAGTGAAAAACTGTTTTTT.

This rearrangement joins TRBV6-6 to TRBJ2-7; D gene uncertain. The length of the CDR3 is 15 residues. CDR1 MNHNY and CDR2 SVGAGI come from the germline V gene (reference sequence). The V end lost 3 bases, the J end lost 5 bases, and 17 bases lay between the germline ends. CDR3 coding DNA: TGTGCCAGCAGTTATCACAGTAGTAGTTACAACGAGCAGTACTTC. Residues: CASSYHSSSYNEQYF.

The chain has TRBV29-1 and TRBJ1-2; maybe TRBD1 (5 bases). V was clipped by 6 bases and J by 11 bases, with 19 bases between them. The CDR3 has 12 residues. In germline, CDR1 is SQVTM, CDR2 ANQGSEA. The CDR3 DNA follows: TGCAGCGTGGTTGGATTTTCGGGGGGGTACACCTTC. Translating gives CSVVGFSGGYTF. Drawing the rest from reference TRBV29-1 and TRBJ1-2, the complete variable domain is SAVISQKPSRDICQRGTSLTIQCQVDSQVTMMFWYRQQPGQSLTLIATANQGSEATYESGFVIDKFPISRPNLTFSTLTVSNMSPEDSSIYLCSVVGFSGGYTFGSGTRLTVV.

The chain has TRBV7-2 and TRBJ1-1; 8 bases line up with TRBD1. The ends lost 3 bases at V and 7 bases at J; junction bases unmatched: 4. Germline CDR1 is SGHTA and CDR2 is FQGNSA. The CDR3 has 13 amino acids. The chain's CDR3 is CASSFRGLSEAFF. CDR3 nucleotides: TGTGCCAGCAGCTTCAGGGGGCTGAGTGAAGCTTTCTTT.

By frequency in the sample, this clone is medium-sized. The V gene is TRBV27, the J gene TRBJ2-1, with TRBD2 matching over 16 bases. The CDR3 has 18 residues. J was trimmed by 1 base and V by 7 bases; bases with no gene match: 7. Germline CDR1 and CDR2: MNHEY and SMNVEV (reference sequence). The CDR3 is CASTKGLAGGGSYNEQFF. For the CDR3, the DNA is TGTGCCAGCACCAAGGGACTAGCGGGAGGGGGGTCCTACAATGAGCAGTTCTTC.

The genes are TRBV7-8 and TRBJ2-3; D possibly corresponds to TRBD1 (5 bases). Germline V gene lookup returns CDR1 SGHVS and CDR2 FQNEAQ. The CDR3 extends over 14 amino acids. V was clipped by 6 bases and J by 0 bases, with 10 bases between them. CDR3 amino acids: CASRPTASTDTQYF. The CDR3 DNA is TGTGCCAGCAGACCGACAGCTAGCACAGATACGCAGTATTTT.

The chain employs TRBV19 and TRBJ1-1, with a possible D match to TRBD1 (6 bases). The ends were cut back, 6 bases at V and 4 bases at J, with 9 bases in the middle. The CDR3 is 12 amino acids. In germline, CDR1 is LNHDA, CDR2 SQIVND (reference sequence). CDR3 bases: TGTGCCAGTAGCCCACAGGGCACTGAAGCTTTCTTT. Amino acids: CASSPQGTEAFF.

The V and J genes are TRBV2 and TRBJ2-7, with TRBD2 identical over 7 bases. The germline V gene has CDR1 SNHLY and CDR2 FYNNEI. V was clipped by 0 bases and J by 7 bases; unmatched bases: 9. This CDR3 comprises 15 residues. In DNA, the CDR3 is TGTGCCAGCAGTGAAGCGCGGCGGGAGACTGGGGAGCAGTACTTC. Residues: CASSEARRETGEQYF. The entire variable domain, with the rest obtained from reference TRBV2 and TRBJ2-7, is as follows: EPEVTQTPSHQVTQMGQEVILRCVPISNHLYFYWYRQILGQKVEFLVSFYNNEISEKSEIFDDQFSVERPDGSNFTLKIRSTKLEDSAMYFCASSEARRETGEQYFGPGTRLTVT.

The J gene is TRBJ1-2, the V gene TRBV6-1; tentatively, D is TRBD1 (6 bases). V lost 5 bases to trimming and J lost 3 bases, with 10 bases between them. CDR1 is MNHNS and CDR2 is SASEGT in the germline V gene. The CDR3 contains 13 residues. The CDR3 here is CASSKRTDYGYTF. The CDR3 DNA reads as TGTGCCAGCAGTAAAAGGACAGACTATGGCTACACCTTC.

The chain combines TRBV9 with TRBJ2-7; D remains ambiguous. The length of the CDR3 is 14 residues. Per the germline V gene, CDR1 is SGDLS and CDR2 is YYNGEE. Trimming removed 4 bases at V and 0 bases at J, with 11 bases between. CDR3 nucleotides: TGTGCCAGCAGCCCTTCTGCAGGCTCCTACGAGCAGTACTTC. Protein: CASSPSAGSYEQYF.

The V gene is TRBV19, the J gene TRBJ2-2; 8 bases agree with TRBD1. J lost 3 bases, V lost 5 bases, and 5 bases had no gene match. Germline CDR1 reads LNHDA; CDR2 reads SQIVND (reference sequence). The CDR3 has 15 residues. The CDR3 nucleotides read TGTGCCAGTAGTCTCGGGACAGGACACACCGGGGAGCTGTTTTTT. Amino acids: CASSLGTGHTGELFF. Together with reference TRBV19 and TRBJ2-2, the CDR3 gives the full variable domain: DGGITQSPKYLFRKEGQNVTLSCEQNLNHDAMYWYRQDPGQGLRLIYYSQIVNDFQKGDIAEGYSVSREKKESFPLTVTSAQKNPTAFYLCASSLGTGHTGELFFGEGSRLTVL.

V usage is TRBV5-1 and J usage is TRBJ2-5, with 8 bases aligning to TRBD1. Germline CDR1 SGHRS, CDR2 YFSETQ. The CDR3 runs 18 residues. J gave up 2 bases and V 4 bases, and 16 bases lay outside the gene matches. The CDR3 DNA follows: TGCGCCAGCAGCCTCTCCCAATGGACAGGGAAGAGGCAAGAGACCCAGTACTTC. Protein: CASSLSQWTGKRQETQYF.

This chain uses TRBV18 with TRBJ1-2, with TRBD1 matching 9 bases. The CDR3 spans 15 residues. The V gene's germline CDR1 is KGHSH and CDR2 LQKENI. The trim removed 0 bases at V and 8 bases at J, leaving 7 bases unmatched. The CDR3 is CASSPPYRGLGGYTF. CDR3 DNA sequence: TGTGCCAGCTCACCACCGTACAGGGGGCTGGGAGGCTACACCTTC. The full variable domain, its missing parts supplied by reference TRBV18 and TRBJ1-2, is NAGVMQNPRHLVRRRGQEARLRCSPMKGHSHVYWYRQLPEEGLKFMVYLQKENIIDESGMPKERFSAEFPKEGPSILRIQQVVRGDSAAYFCASSPPYRGLGGYTFGSGTRLTVV.

V gene TRBV30 combines with J gene TRBJ1-2, with 9 positions matching TRBD1. Germline CDR1 GTSNPN, CDR2 SVGIG (reference sequence). Germline trimming cut 5 bases from V and 7 bases from J; bases unmatched to any gene: 5. This CDR3 is 12 amino acids long. CDR3 loop: CAWGDRVGGYTF. The CDR3 DNA reads TGTGCCTGGGGGGACAGGGTGGGTGGCTACACCTTC.

The chain couples TRBV7-8 to TRBJ1-5, with 8 nucleotides matching TRBD1. The CDR3 is 12 amino acids. Unmatched junction bases numbered 1, after V lost 4 bases and J lost 8 bases. The germline V gene encodes CDR1 SGHVS and CDR2 FQNEAQ. CDR3 coding DNA: TGTGCCAGCAGCTCGGGACAGGAGCCCCAGCATTTT. Residues: CASSSGQEPQHF.